This T cell receptor beta chain was sequenced for a study of blood T cell repertoires in COVID-19. Study processing details: Estimates of nucleated cell counts were drawn from the amplification of reference gene primers. Only in-frame clones appear in the TCRdb table, and some are missing; sequencing was by immunoSEQ multiplex PCR. V, J and clone size are those of that table, while D and trimming were read from the DNA. The data hold about 200,000 clones, with around 88% observed a single time. Looked up from germline, CDR1 is MNHEY and CDR2 is SVGAGI. This CDR3 comprises 15 residues. The ends were cut back, 0 bases at V and 7 bases at J, with 13 bases in the middle.

The sample comprised PBMCs or T cells enriched from blood (not recorded which). The chain recombines TRBV6-5 with TRBJ2-4; the D gene is possibly TRBD1 (6 bases). This TCR derives from a man aged 35-49 years with acute COVID-19. The DNA for the CDR3 is TGTGCCAGCAGTTACTCTTCGGGGCAGGGGAACATTCAGTACTTC. Its translation is CASSYSSGQGNIQYF.